This TCR beta chain originates from a study of monozygotic twins with inflammatory bowel disease. Findings of the study overall: No separation of different T cell subtypes was possible. Repertoire likeness was no different across concordant and discordant twins, perhaps owing to restricted power.

Germline-derived CDR1 and CDR2 are MNHEY and SVGAGI. This CDR3 region has 13 residues. Regarding this clonotype: The antigen remains unidentified.

Following a re-call of the 5' RACE reads, TCRdb has one entry per CDR3 protein and lacks DNA. In all, the sample yields approximately 400,000 distinct CDR3 sequences. The sequence was collected from a human donor with ulcerative colitis or Crohn's disease, or a healthy co-twin of an affected twin (not recorded which). The sample consisted of blood. This chain joins TRBV6-5 and TRBJ2-5. The CDR3 protein is CASSFRTAETQYF.